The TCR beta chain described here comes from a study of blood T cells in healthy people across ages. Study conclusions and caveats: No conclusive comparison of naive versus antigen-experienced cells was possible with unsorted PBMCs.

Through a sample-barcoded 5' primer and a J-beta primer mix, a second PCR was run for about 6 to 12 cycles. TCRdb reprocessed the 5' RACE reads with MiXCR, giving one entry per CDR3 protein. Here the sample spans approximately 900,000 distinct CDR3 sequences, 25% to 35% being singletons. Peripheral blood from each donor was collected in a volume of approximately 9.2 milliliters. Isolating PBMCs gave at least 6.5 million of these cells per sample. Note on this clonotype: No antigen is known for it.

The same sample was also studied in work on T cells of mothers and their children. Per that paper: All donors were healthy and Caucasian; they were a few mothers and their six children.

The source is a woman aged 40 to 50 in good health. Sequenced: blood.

The CDR3 protein is CSANKGLARETQYF. The CDR3 coding sequence is TGCAGTGCAAATAAGGGACTAGCCAGGGAGACCCAGTACTTC. The rearrangement uses TRBV20-1 and TRBJ2-5; 9 nucleotides agree with TRBD2. CDR1 and CDR2 (germline): DFQATT, SNEGSKA (reference sequence). The ends lost 6 bases at V and 5 bases at J; junction bases unmatched: 10. This CDR3 has 14 amino acids.